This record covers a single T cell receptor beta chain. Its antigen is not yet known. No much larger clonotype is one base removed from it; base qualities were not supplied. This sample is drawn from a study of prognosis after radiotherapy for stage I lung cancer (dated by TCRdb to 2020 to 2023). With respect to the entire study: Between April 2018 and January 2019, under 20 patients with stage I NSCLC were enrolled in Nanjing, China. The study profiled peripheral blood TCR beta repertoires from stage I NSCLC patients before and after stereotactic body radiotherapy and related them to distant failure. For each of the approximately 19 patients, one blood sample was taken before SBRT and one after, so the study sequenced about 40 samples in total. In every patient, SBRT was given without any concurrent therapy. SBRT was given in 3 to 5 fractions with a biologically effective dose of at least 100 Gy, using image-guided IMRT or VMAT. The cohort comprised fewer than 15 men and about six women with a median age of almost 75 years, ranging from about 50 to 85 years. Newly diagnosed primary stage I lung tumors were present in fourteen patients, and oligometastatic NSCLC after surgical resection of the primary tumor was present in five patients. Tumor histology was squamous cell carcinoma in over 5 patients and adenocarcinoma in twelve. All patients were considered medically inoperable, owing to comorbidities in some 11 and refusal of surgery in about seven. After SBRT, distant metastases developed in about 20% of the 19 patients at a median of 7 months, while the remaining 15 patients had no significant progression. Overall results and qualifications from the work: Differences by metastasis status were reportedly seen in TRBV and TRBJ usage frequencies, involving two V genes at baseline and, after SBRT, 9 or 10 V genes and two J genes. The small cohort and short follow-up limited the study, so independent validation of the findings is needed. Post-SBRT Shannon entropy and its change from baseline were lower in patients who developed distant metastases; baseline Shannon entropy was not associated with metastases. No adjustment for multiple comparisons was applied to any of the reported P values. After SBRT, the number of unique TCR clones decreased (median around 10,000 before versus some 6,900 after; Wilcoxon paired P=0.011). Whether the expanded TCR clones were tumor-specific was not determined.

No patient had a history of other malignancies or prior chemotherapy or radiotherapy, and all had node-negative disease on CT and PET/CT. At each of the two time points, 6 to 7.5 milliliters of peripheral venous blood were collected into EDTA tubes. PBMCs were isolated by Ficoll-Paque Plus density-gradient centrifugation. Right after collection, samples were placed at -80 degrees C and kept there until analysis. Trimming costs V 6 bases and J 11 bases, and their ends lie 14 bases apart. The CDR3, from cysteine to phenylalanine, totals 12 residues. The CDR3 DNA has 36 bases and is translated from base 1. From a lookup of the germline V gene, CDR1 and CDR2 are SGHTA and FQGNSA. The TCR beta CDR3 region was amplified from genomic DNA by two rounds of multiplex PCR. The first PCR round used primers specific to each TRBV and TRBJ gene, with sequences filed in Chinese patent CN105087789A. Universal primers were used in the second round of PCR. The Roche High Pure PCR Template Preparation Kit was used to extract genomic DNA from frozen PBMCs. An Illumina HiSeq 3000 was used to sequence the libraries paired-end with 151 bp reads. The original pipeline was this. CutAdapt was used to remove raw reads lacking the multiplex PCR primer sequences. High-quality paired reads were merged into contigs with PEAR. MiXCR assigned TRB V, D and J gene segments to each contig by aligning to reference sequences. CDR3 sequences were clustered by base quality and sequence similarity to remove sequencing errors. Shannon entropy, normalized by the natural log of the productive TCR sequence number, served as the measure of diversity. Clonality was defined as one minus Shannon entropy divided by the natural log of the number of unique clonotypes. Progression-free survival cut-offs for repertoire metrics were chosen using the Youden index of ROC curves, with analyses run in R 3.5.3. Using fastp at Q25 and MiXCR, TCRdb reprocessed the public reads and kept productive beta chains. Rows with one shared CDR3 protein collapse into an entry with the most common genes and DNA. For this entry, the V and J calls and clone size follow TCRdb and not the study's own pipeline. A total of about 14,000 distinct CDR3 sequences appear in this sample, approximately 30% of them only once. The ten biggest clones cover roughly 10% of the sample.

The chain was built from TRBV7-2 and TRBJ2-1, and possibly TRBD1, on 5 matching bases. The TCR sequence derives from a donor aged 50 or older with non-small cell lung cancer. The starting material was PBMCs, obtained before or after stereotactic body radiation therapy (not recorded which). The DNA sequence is TGTGCCAGCAGACTCGACTGGGGCCAGCAGTTCTTC. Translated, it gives CASRLDWGQQFF.